The sequence of this TCR beta chain was determined in a study of T cells in Graves' hyperthyroidism and ophthalmopathy. For the study at large: Sampling of peripheral blood happened at initial diagnosis, prior to any treatment. Study observations and caveats: Ophthalmopathy was predicted by the model a median of about 6.7 months ahead of onset.

In its sample, this clonotype was seen many times. The antigen remains undetermined. A Clinical Activity Score of at least 3, a NOSPECS grade of at least 4 and a duration under 3 months were recorded in the ophthalmopathy patients. Source material for PBMCs was 10 ml fresh peripheral blood. Using RNA transcripts as the source, TCR beta CDR3 regions were amplified. Carried out on the TCR CDR3, a first-round RT-PCR used the HTBI primer set. Each CDR3 protein is one row after TCRdb ran MiXCR on the multiplex PCR reads. Here the sample spans a few hundred thousand distinct CDR3 sequences, roughly 13% being singletons. The V end lost 0 bases, the J end lost 1 base, and 10 bases lay between the germline ends. The germline V gene has CDR1 SGHRS and CDR2 YFSETQ. This CDR3 has 15 residues.

Material: blood. This clonotype was sampled from a woman aged 35 to 49 with Graves' ophthalmopathy. The rearrangement uses TRBV5-1 and TRBJ1-1; the D gene is possibly TRBD1 (6 bases). In DNA form, the CDR3 reads TGCGCCAGCAGCTTGGGGGGGGCGCGGAACACTGAAGCTTTCTTT. It codes for CASSLGGARNTEAFF.